Sequencing of this T cell receptor beta chain was carried out in a study of CD8+ T cells in alopecia areata. Details on this clone: Its antigen is not identified.

Regarding treatment: oral pan-JAK inhibitor, 5-10 mg twice daily. Per germline, CDR1 MNHEY and CDR2 SMNVEV (reference sequence). This CDR3 has 15 amino acids. Trimming took off 0 bases at V and 6 bases at J, with 9 bases between the two ends. General observations from the study: A large proportion of expanded lesional clones were detected persisting in scalp and blood during tofacitinib. Patients displayed less clarity in TCR sharing than mice, a finding possibly related to HLA. Clonality in lesional scalp, especially alopecia totalis/universalis, exceeded that of normal scalp.

RNA was isolated and reverse transcribed to cDNA, the sequencing template. The table came from immunoSEQ multiplex PCR; TCRdb's copy has only in-frame clones and leaves some out. The sample has around 120,000 clones; around 58% are singletons. Sequenced material: CD8+ T cells sorted from blood, taken at week 4, from a patient treated with tofacitinib. The chain has TRBV27 and TRBJ1-6, with D possibly being TRBD1 (6 bases). This sequence was found in a human donor with alopecia areata. The CDR3 DNA sequence: TGTGCCAGCAGTTTATCGACAGGAAGTAATTCACCCCTCCACTTT. Translating it yields CASSLSTGSNSPLHF.